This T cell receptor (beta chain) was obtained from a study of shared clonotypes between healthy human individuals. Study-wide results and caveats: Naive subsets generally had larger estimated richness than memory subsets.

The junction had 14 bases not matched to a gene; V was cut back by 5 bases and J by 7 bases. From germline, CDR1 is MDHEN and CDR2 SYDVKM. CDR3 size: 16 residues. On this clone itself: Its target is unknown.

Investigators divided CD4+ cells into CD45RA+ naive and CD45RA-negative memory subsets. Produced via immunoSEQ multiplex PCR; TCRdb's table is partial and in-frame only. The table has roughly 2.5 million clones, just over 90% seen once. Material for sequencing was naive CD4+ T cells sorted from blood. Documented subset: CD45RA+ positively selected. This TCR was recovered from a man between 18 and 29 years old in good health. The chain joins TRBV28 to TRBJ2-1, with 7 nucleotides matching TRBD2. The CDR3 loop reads CASSRPTAGLENEQFF. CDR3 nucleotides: TGTGCCAGCAGTCGTCCAACAGCGGGGTTAGAAAATGAGCAGTTCTTC.